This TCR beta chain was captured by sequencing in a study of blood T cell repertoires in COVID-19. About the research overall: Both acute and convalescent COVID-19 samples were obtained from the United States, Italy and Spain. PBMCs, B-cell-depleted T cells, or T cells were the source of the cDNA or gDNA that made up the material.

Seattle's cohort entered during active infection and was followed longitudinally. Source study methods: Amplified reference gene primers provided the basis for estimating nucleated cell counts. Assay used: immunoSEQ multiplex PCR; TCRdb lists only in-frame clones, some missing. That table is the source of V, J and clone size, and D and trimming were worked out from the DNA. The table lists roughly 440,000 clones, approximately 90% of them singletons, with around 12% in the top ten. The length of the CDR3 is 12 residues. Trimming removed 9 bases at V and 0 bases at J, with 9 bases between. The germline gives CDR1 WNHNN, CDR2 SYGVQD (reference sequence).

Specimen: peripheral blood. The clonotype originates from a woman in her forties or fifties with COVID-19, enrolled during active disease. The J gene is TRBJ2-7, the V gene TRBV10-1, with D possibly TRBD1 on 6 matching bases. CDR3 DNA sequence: TGCGCCAGTTCAGGGGCCTCCTACGAGCAGTACTTC. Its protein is CASSGASYEQYF.